The 11 T cell receptor beta chains below come from one sample, sequenced in a study of blood T cell repertoires in COVID-19. Sequencing used immunoSEQ multiplex PCR; TCRdb keeps in-frame clones, though not all of them. Of about 250,000 clones in the sample, nearly 90% are singletons; the top ten hold roughly 3%. Sequenced input: peripheral blood. Source of these receptors: a man younger than 35 with active or convalescent COVID-19.

The chain employs TRBV20-1 and TRBJ2-3; TRBD2 matches at 15 bases. V dropped 3 bases and J dropped 5; count of bases not matched to a gene: 15. Germline CDR1 and CDR2: DFQATT and SNEGSKA (reference sequence). The CDR3 covers 19 residues. For the CDR3, the DNA is TGCAGTGCTAGTAAATTGACCGGGACTAGCGGGGGGATTAAAGATACGCAGTATTTT. Translated, it gives CSASKLTGTSGGIKDTQYF.

The chain has TRBV5-4 and TRBJ2-4, with D perhaps TRBD2 (5 bases). Germline CDR1 and CDR2: SGHNT and YYREEE (reference sequence). Deletions cut 0 bases from V and 1 base from J, with 8 bases between. This CDR3 region has 15 residues. The CDR3 DNA follows: TGTGCCAGCAGCTTGGGTTCGGGGGCCAAAAACATTCAGTACTTC. This gives the protein CASSLGSGAKNIQYF.

V is TRBV12-1 and J is TRBJ2-1; TRBD1 is the table's D call, not checked against the DNA. TRBV12-1 is a pseudogene locus. The CDR3 is made up of 24 amino acids. In nucleotides, the CDR3 is TGTGCCAGCAGCTTCGACCGCCGGGACAGGAAGAGGGGGAGCTCCTTCGGGACTGTCACTGAGCAGTTCTTC. It specifies CASSFDRRDRKRGSSFGTVTEQFF.

V and J are TRBV4-2 and TRBJ1-2; 9 bases are a match to TRBD1. Germline V gene data show CDR1 as LGHNA and CDR2 as YNFKEQ. The CDR3 is made up of 14 amino acids. V lost 2 bases and J lost 8; bases outside the gene matches: 6. In DNA, the CDR3 is TGTGCCAGCAGCCAACCCGGACAGGGGATAGGCTACACCTTC. Encoded protein: CASSQPGQGIGYTF.

The genes are TRBV7-9 and TRBJ2-1; tentative D call: TRBD1 (6 bases). The CDR3 sequence is 11 residues long. CDR1 SEHNR and CDR2 FQNEAQ come from the germline V gene (reference sequence). The CDR3 DNA sequence: TGTGCGTACAGGGTTGGCGATGAGCAGTTCTTC. As protein: CAYRVGDEQFF.

The chain combines TRBV19 with TRBJ2-1; 7 nucleotides agree with TRBD2. The junction had 7 bases not matched to a gene; V was cut back by 1 base and J by 4 bases. Germline V gene data show CDR1 as LNHDA and CDR2 as SQIVND (reference sequence). CDR3 size: 16 residues. Here the CDR3 reads CASSIGFGGSYNEQFF. As DNA, the CDR3 is TGTGCCAGTAGTATAGGGTTCGGCGGGAGTTACAATGAGCAGTTCTTC. Variable domain in full (rest from reference TRBV19 and TRBJ2-1): DGGITQSPKYLFRKEGQNVTLSCEQNLNHDAMYWYRQDPGQGLRLIYYSQIVNDFQKGDIAEGYSVSREKKESFPLTVTSAQKNPTAFYLCASSIGFGGSYNEQFFGPGTRLTVL.

This clone was seen only once. The V gene is TRBV6-2 or TRBV6-3, the J gene TRBJ1-4; 10 bases agree with TRBD1. CDR1 is MNHEY and CDR2 is SVGEGT in the germline V gene. CDR3 size: 19 residues. V shed 3 bases and J 5 bases; nucleotides not matched to a gene: 15. CDR3 protein: CASSYHRDRGMDMNEKLFF. As DNA, the CDR3 is TGTGCCAGCAGTTATCACCGGGACAGGGGAATGGATATGAATGAAAAACTGTTTTTT.

This clone was observed once. This chain connects TRBV7-2 to TRBJ2-1; 15 bases line up with TRBD2. CDR3 size: 17 residues. The trim removed 4 bases at V and 8 bases at J, leaving 9 bases unmatched. Germline lookup yields CDR1 SGHTA and CDR2 FQGNSA. CDR3 amino acids: CASSSDGTSGRPDEQFF. CDR3 coding DNA: TGTGCCAGCAGCTCGGATGGGACTAGCGGGAGGCCGGATGAGCAGTTCTTC. Using reference TRBV7-2 and TRBJ2-1 for the parts outside the CDR3, the full variable domain is GAGVSQSPSNKVTEKGKDVELRCDPISGHTALYWYRQSLGQGLEFLIYFQGNSAPDKSGLPSDRFSAERTGGSVSTLTIQRTQQEDSAVYLCASSSDGTSGRPDEQFFGPGTRLTVL.

The chain carries TRBV6-2 or TRBV6-3 and TRBJ1-1; 9 nucleotides line up with TRBD1. CDR3 length equals 15 residues. CDR1 MNHEY and CDR2 SVGEGT come from the germline V gene. J was trimmed by 1 base and V by 6 bases; bases with no gene match: 6. CDR3 loop: CASSRDRVTNTEAFF. For the CDR3, the DNA is TGTGCCAGCAGCCGGGACAGGGTGACGAACACTGAAGCTTTCTTT.

The chain links TRBV30 to TRBJ1-6; 8 bases agree with TRBD1. The junction had 4 bases not matched to a gene; V was cut back by 7 bases and J by 5 bases. This CDR3 has 13 residues. Looked up from germline, CDR1 is GTSNPN and CDR2 is SVGIG (reference sequence). This CDR3 reads CAFATGDNSPLHF. CDR3 sequence (DNA): TGTGCCTTCGCGACAGGGGATAATTCACCCCTCCACTTT.

The chain carries TRBV7-9 and TRBJ1-1, with 7 bases matching TRBD1. The CDR3 is 14 residues long. Per germline, CDR1 SEHNR and CDR2 FQNEAQ (reference sequence). With V trimmed by 5 bases and J by 4 bases, 7 bases remained unmatched. The CDR3 coding sequence is TGTGCCAGCAGCCTCCAGGGGGAGATCACTGAAGCTTTCTTT. Protein sequence: CASSLQGEITEAFF.